This T cell receptor beta chain was found in a study of shared clonotypes between healthy human individuals. Into CD45RA+ naive and CD45RA-negative memory subsets, the CD4+ cells were split. The length of the CDR3 is 17 residues. Germline V lookup: CDR1 MDHEN, CDR2 SYDVKM. Trimming shortened V by 1 base and J by 2 bases, and 15 bases separated the two germline ends. Authors' methods: Filtering was not the same, since immunoSEQ gave junction-only sequences without quality scores. Repertoires were generated with immunoSEQ multiplex PCR, while TCRdb's copy carries only in-frame clones and drops some. V and J calls and clone size follow that table, whereas D and trimming were derived from the DNA. The data contain about 990,000 clones, around 82% of them singletons.

The chain has TRBV28 and TRBJ1-5; D is ambiguous. The origin of this receptor is a man between 18 and 35 years old in good health. Some clones in this sample may be carry-over from other donors' samples. Input material: memory CD4+ T cells from PBMCs. Subset: CD45RA-negative fraction. The CDR3 DNA reads as TGTGCCAGCAGTTTATCCCTCATTGGACGGGGCAATCAGCCCCAGCATTTT. Its translation is CASSLSLIGRGNQPQHF.